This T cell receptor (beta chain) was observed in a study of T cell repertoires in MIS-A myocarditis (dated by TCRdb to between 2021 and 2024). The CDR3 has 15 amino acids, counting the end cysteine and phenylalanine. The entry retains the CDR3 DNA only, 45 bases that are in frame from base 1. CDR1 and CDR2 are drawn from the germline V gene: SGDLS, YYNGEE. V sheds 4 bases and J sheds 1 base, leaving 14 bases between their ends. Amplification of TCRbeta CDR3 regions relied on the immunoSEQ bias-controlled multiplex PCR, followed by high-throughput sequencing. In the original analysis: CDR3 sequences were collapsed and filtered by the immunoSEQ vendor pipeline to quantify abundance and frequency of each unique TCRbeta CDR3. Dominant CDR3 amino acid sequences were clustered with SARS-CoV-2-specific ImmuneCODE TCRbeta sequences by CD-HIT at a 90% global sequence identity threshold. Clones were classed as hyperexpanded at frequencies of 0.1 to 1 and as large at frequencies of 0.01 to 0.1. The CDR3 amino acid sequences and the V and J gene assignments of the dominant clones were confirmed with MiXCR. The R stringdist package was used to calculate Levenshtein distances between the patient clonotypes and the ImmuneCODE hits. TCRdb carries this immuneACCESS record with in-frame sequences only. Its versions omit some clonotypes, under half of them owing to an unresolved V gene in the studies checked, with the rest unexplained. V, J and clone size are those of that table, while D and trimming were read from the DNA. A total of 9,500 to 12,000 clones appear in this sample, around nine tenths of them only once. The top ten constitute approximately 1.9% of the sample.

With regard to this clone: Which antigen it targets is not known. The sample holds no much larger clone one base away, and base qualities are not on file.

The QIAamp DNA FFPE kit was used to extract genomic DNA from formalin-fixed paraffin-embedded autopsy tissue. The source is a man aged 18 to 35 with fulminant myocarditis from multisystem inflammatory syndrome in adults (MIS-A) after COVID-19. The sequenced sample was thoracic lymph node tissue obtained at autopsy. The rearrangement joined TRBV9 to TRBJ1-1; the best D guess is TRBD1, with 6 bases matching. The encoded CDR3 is CASSLGGAGNTEAFF. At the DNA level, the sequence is TGTGCCAGCAGCCTGGGGGGGGCAGGGAACACTGAAGCTTTCTTT.